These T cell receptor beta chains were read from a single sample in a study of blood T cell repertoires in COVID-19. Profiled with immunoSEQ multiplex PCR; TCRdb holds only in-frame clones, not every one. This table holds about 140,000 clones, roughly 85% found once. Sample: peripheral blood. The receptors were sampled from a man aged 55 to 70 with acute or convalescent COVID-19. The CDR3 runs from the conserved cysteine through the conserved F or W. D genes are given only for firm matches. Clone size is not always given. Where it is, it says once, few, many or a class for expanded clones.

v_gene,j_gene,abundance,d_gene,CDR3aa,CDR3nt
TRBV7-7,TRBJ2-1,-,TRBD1,CASSLGQGAYNEQFF,TGTGCTAGCAGCTTAGGACAGGGGGCATACAATGAGCAGTTCTTC
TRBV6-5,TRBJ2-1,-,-,CASRTKTNEQFF,TGTGCCAGCAGGACTAAGACCAATGAGCAGTTCTTC
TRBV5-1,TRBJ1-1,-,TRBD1,CASSSQTGLTEAFF,TGCGCCAGCAGCTCGCAGACAGGGCTCACTGAAGCTTTCTTT
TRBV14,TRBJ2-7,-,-,CASSQDVEFSEQYF,TGTGCCAGCAGCCAAGATGTCGAGTTCTCCGAGCAGTACTTC
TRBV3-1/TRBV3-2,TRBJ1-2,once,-,CASSQGTVTSGGYTF,TGTGCCAGCAGCCAAGGGACAGTTACCTCCGGTGGCTACACCTTC
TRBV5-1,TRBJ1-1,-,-,CASSLATDTEAFF,TGCGCCAGCAGCTTAGCTACGGACACTGAAGCTTTCTTT
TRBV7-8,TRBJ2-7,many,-,CASSRGLAYEQYF,TGTGCCAGCAGCCGGGGACTTGCCTACGAGCAGTACTTC
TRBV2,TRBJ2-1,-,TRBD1,CASDRGYNEQFF,TGTGCCAGCGACAGGGGCTACAATGAGCAGTTCTTC
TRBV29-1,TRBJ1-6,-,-,CSVGGDGNSPLHF,TGCAGCGTGGGGGGGGACGGAAATTCACCCCTCCACTTT
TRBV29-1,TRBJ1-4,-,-,CSVERGGKLFF,TGCAGCGTTGAACGGGGTGGAAAACTGTTTTTT
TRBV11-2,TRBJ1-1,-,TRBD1,CASSYPRQGSLNTEAFF,TGTGCCAGCAGCTACCCTCGACAGGGGAGTCTGAACACTGAAGCTTTCTTT
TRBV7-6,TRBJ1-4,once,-,CASSQRRTGRLHEKLFF,TGTGCCAGCAGCCAGAGAAGAACGGGAAGGCTTCATGAAAAACTGTTTTTT
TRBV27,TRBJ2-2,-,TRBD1,CASSLYWTGSNTGELFF,TGTGCCAGCAGTTTATACTGGACAGGCTCGAACACCGGGGAGCTGTTTTTT
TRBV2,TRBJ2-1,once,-,CASKRGLGNNEQFF,TGTGCCAGCAAAAGGGGTTTGGGAAACAATGAGCAGTTCTTC
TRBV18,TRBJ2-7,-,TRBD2,CASSPPGSGRSPSYEQYF,TGTGCCAGCTCACCACCGGGTAGCGGGAGGTCGCCCTCCTACGAGCAGTACTTC
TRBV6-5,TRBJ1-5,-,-,CASSYSRVQPQHF,TGTGCCAGCAGTTACTCGAGAGTTCAGCCCCAGCATTTT
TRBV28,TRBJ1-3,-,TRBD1,CASRDGQGGSGNTIYF,TGTGCCAGCAGAGATGGACAGGGCGGTTCTGGAAACACCATATATTTT
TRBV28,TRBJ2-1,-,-,CASKNGEAGYNEQFF,TGTGCCAGTAAAAACGGGGAGGCGGGATACAATGAGCAGTTCTTC
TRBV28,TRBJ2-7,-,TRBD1,CASSRTGTPYEQYF,TGTGCCAGCAGCAGGACAGGGACTCCCTACGAGCAGTACTTC
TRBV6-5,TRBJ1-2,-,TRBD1,CASSSERQGAMGGYTF,TGTGCCAGCAGTTCTGAGAGACAGGGGGCGATGGGAGGCTACACCTTC
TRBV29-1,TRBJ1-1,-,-,CSGSTQVGTEAFF,TGCAGCGGATCCACCCAAGTCGGTACTGAAGCTTTCTTT
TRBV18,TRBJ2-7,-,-,CASSPNGYEQYF,TGTGCCAGCTCACCAAACGGCTACGAGCAGTACTTC
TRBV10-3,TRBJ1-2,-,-,CAISGWAGDYGYTF,TGTGCCATCAGTGGATGGGCGGGAGACTATGGCTACACCTTC
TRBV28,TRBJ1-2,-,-,CASSSDMDSFNYGYTF,TGTGCCAGCAGTTCGGATATGGACAGCTTCAACTATGGCTACACCTTC
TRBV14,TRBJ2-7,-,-,CASSRDMLYEQYF,TGTGCCAGCAGTAGGGACATGCTCTACGAGCAGTACTTC
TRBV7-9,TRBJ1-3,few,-,CASSSKISGSGNTIYF,TGTGCCAGCAGCTCGAAAATTTCCGGGTCTGGAAACACCATATATTTT
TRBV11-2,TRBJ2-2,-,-,CASRAGTREGGELFF,TGTGCCAGCAGAGCCGGGACACGAGAGGGCGGGGAGCTGTTTTTT
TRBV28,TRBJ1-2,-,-,CASSSTVNYGYTF,TGTGCCAGCAGTTCGACAGTCAACTATGGCTACACCTTC
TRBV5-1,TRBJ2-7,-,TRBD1,CASSSAPGQGYEQYF,TGCGCCAGCAGTAGCGCCCCGGGACAGGGCTACGAGCAGTACTTC
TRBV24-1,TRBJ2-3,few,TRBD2,CATSDFRGSGTDTQYF,TGTGCCACCAGTGATTTTCGCGGGAGTGGAACAGATACGCAGTATTTT
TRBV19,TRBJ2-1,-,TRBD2,CASSVAGVGNEQFF,TGTGCCAGTAGTGTAGCGGGAGTTGGGAATGAGCAGTTCTTC
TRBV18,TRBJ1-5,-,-,CASSPEGANQPQHF,TGTGCCAGCTCACCGGAGGGAGCAAATCAGCCCCAGCATTTT
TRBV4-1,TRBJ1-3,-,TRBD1,CASSPTGRKGVPIYF,TGCGCCAGCAGCCCGACAGGGCGGAAAGGGGTCCCCATATATTTT
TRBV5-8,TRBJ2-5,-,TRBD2,CASTPGTSGFQETQYF,TGTGCCAGCACCCCCGGGACTAGCGGCTTTCAAGAGACCCAGTACTTC
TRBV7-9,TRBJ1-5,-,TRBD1,CASSLGTGRNQPQHF,TGTGCCAGCAGCTTAGGGACAGGGAGGAACCAGCCCCAGCATTTT
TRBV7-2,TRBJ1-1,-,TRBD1,CASSPPGGAGVTEAFF,TGTGCCAGCAGCCCCCCAGGGGGCGCCGGGGTCACTGAAGCTTTCTTT
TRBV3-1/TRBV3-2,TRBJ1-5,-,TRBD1,CASSQAGTGGGQPQHF,TGTGCCAGCAGCCAAGCCGGGACAGGGGGCGGTCAGCCCCAGCATTTT
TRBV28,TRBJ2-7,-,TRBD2,CASSFTGTTSSYEQYF,TGTGCCAGCAGCTTTACCGGGACTACCAGCTCCTACGAGCAGTACTTC
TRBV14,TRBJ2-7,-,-,CASSQEAVSYEQYF,TGTGCCAGCAGCCAAGAGGCCGTCTCCTACGAGCAGTACTTC
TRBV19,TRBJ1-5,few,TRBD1,CASSIMGQISNQPQHF,TGTGCCAGTAGTATCATGGGACAGATAAGCAATCAGCCCCAGCATTTT
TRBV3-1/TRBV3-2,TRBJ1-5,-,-,CASSPGGDQPQHF,TGTGCCAGCAGCCCAGGAGGGGATCAGCCCCAGCATTTT
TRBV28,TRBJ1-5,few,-,CASSLTGYQPQHF,TGTGCCAGCAGTTTAACAGGGTATCAGCCCCAGCATTTT
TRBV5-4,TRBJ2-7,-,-,CASSTAEWSSYEQYF,TGTGCCAGCAGCACTGCGGAATGGAGCTCCTACGAGCAGTACTTC